This TCR beta chain comes out of a study of cytomegalovirus exposure and HLA in healthy donors (dated 2017 in TCRdb). Notes on the research overall: According to a later analysis, one platform produced both the 120 validation repertoires and the approximately 660 repertoires of the first cohort. The study was designed to test whether signatures of past pathogen exposure could be identified by cataloging public T cell receptors. A separate validation cohort of roughly 110 different subjects was used in addition to the 666-subject first cohort. To predict cytomegalovirus infection status, the study combined high-throughput TCR immunosequencing, statistical association of individual TCRs with disease status, and machine learning.

The germline ends are 15 bases apart after V is trimmed by 5 bases and J by 5 bases. The germline V gene yields SQVTM for CDR1 and ANQGSEA for CDR2. From the cysteine up to the phenylalanine, the CDR3 has a length of 13 residues. The sequence is cut down to CDR3 DNA, 39 bases in frame from base 1. A note on this clone: Which antigen it targets is not known. No base quality values were provided; no much bigger clone lies one nucleotide off.

Study-wide conclusions, independent of this receptor: The authors suggested that the approach could potentially be extended to other disease states and immunological phenotypes. In a later analysis, TCRs clustered in the first cohort were found to also tend to co-occur in the roughly 120 validation repertoires, with about 93% of cluster scores above 0. The classifier was reported to diagnose cytomegalovirus status with high specificity and sensitivity in both the original and validation cohorts. In vitro tests confirmed that a few of the cytomegalovirus-associated TCR beta chains recognize cytomegalovirus antigens. While some public TCRs were present in many individuals, most TCR sequences turned up only very rarely across donors. The study listed 150 to 200 TCR beta chains as associated with cytomegalovirus. A later analysis lacked HLA typing for the validation cohort, so it scored co-occurrence in that cohort across all 110 or so repertoires.

Separate from the roughly 630-subject first cohort, the validation cohort of 120 subjects was the group to which the donors belonged. Preparation of the library involved the immunoSEQ multiplex PCR assay. In the authors' own workflow: To diagnose cytomegalovirus status from the catalog of TCR beta chain sequences, a statistical classification framework was built. TCRdb took over this immuneACCESS table, retaining in-frame rearrangements with V and J assigned. Such tables are incomplete; in checked studies, under half of the missing clones stem from an unresolved V gene, and the remainder is unexplained. V, J and clone size reflect that table, while D and trimming were determined from the DNA. The sample includes 100,000 or so clones, with around 88% observed a single time. The ten most abundant clones make up around 3.9% of the sample.

Sequenced sample: PBMCs. This sequence originates from a woman aged 30 to 39 in good health and CMV-seronegative. This receptor chain uses TRBV29-1 and TRBJ2-5; a tentative D match to TRBD2 spans 7 bases. The sequence in DNA is TGCAGCGTTAGTCGCGGGGGCGCGGAGACCCAGTACTTC. Its protein product is CSVSRGGAETQYF. Beyond the CDR3, the reference TRBV29-1 and TRBJ2-5 genes provide the residues; the full variable domain reads: SAVISQKPSRDICQRGTSLTIQCQVDSQVTMMFWYRQQPGQSLTLIATANQGSEATYESGFVIDKFPISRPNLTFSTLTVSNMSPEDSSIYLCSVSRGGAETQYFGPGTRLLVL.